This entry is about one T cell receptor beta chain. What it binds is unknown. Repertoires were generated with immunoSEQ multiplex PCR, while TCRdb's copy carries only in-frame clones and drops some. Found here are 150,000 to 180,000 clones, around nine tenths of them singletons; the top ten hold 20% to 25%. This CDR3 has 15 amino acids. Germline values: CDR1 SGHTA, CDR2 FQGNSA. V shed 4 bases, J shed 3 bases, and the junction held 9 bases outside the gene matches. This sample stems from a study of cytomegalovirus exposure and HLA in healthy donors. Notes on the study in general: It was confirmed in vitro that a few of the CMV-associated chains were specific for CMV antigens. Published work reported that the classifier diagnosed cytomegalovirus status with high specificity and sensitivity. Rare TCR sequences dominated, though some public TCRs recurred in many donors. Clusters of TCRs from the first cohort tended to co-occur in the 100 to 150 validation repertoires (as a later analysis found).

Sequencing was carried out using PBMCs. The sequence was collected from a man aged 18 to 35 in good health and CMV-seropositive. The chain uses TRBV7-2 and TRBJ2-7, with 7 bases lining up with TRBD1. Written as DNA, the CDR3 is TGTGCCAGCAGCTCCGAAGACAGGGTCGGCTACGAGCAGTACTTC. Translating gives CASSSEDRVGYEQYF.